What follows is one T cell receptor (beta chain) and its context. The sample holds one count of this clonotype. Its specific antigen is unknown. Base qualities were left out, and no much larger clone turns up one base away. The germline V gene sets CDR1 to SGHTA and CDR2 to FQGNSA. Deletion took 8 bases off V and 0 bases off J, with a span of 14 bases between the germline ends. Spanning cysteine to phenylalanine, the CDR3 consists of 15 amino acids. The read is trimmed to its CDR3 DNA, 45 bases read in frame from base 1. This sample was included in a study of T-cell memory formation after mild COVID-19 (dated by TCRdb to the early 2020s). Context from the whole study: Most TCR sequence clusters were specific to one of the two donors. In two donors, T-cell clones that expanded and contracted after mild COVID-19 were tracked by sequencing TCRalpha and TCRbeta repertoires over time. Two young, previously healthy adult volunteers, one female and one male, were included in the cohort. What the authors observed across the whole study: Whether the second-wave clones peaking on day 37 were SARS-CoV-2 specific was not confirmed. The detection of some responding clones in pre-infection memory suggests that pre-existing cross-reactive memory T cells joined the SARS-CoV-2 response. Only a couple of mild cases were covered in the study, and larger cohorts including severe cases with pre-infection samples were considered necessary. Balanced CD4/CD8 phenotypes were observed for clones contracting from day 15 to 85, whereas a bias towards CD4+ was observed for a second wave of clones expanding from day 15 to 37. Contracting CD4+ clones were located mainly in the CM and EM memory subsets, whereas CD8+ clones were found to be enriched in EMRA.

The listed sequencing device is Illumina NovaSeq 6000. TCRalpha and TCRbeta cDNA libraries were constructed by 5'RACE with constant-segment primers, with sample barcodes and unique molecular identifiers being introduced. RNA was extracted from every sample with Trizol reagent. Libraries were amplified in two PCR steps, with a second sample barcode and Illumina TruSeq adapters added in the second step. Libraries were sequenced on an Illumina NovaSeq with 2 x 150 bp paired-end reads. The published analysis was carried out like this. Demultiplexing of reads and collapsing into UMI-guided consensus sequences were performed with migec v1.2.7. Using mixcr v2.1.11, UMI consensuses were aligned to TRA and TRB V and J templates and then assembled into clonotypes. Clonotypes were classified as expanded or contracted when called significant by both edgeR and NoisET, with noise models trained on biological replicates. For edgeR calls, a false discovery rate-adjusted p below 0.01 and a log2 fold-change threshold of 1 were applied. As an exploratory analysis of dynamics, max-normalized trajectories of the 1000 most abundant clonotypes were examined with PCA combined with hierarchical clustering. Separately sequenced CD4+ and CD8+ repertoires were used to assign a CD4 or CD8 phenotype to each responding clone. The public sequencing data were trimmed at Q25 with fastp and processed into clonotypes with MiXCR by TCRdb, which kept only in-frame beta chains. Rows with a matching CDR3 protein are joined into one entry that keeps the most common DNA and genes. In this record, the V and J calls reflect TCRdb's handling and not the investigators' own analysis. Across this sample there are 300,000 to 400,000 distinct CDR3 sequences, with 28% seen only once. The ten biggest clones cover roughly 14% of the sample.

PBMCs were isolated by Ficoll-Paque density gradient centrifugation. The chain joins TRBV7-2 to TRBJ1-5; the D gene remains uncertain. The sequenced sample was PBMCs or a T cell subset sorted from them (not recorded which). The clonotype was recovered from an adult woman who had mild COVID-19 (a few samples of this study predate the infection). The sample titles of this study are shuffled in the database, so cell type and time point are left out; the donor was told from shared clones. The CDR3 here reads CASSPVRGSNQPQHF. The sequenced DNA is TGTGCCAGCTCGCCCGTCAGAGGTAGCAATCAGCCCCAGCATTTT.